This T cell receptor (beta chain) was found in a study of PD-L1 blockade in urothelial cancer. The assay was immunoSEQ multiplex PCR, and TCRdb's table has in-frame clones only and misses some. The sample holds 100,000 to 150,000 clones; approximately 84% are singletons and the top ten take 3.2%. As for time point: pretreatment peripheral blood. CDR3 length: 15 residues. V dropped 5 bases and J dropped 8; count of bases not matched to a gene: 13. CDR1 MNHEY and CDR2 SVGAGI come from the germline V gene. The table lists this clone with a few counts. This specimen consisted of PBMCs, obtained around atezolizumab (anti-PD-L1) treatment. The clonotype was recovered from a man aged 45 to 65 with urothelial cancer. The V and J genes are TRBV6-5 and TRBJ1-2, with 8 nucleotides matching TRBD1. The DNA for the CDR3 is TGTGCCAGCAGTCGAACATCTGCGACAGGGGAAGGCTACACCTTC. This codes for CASSRTSATGEGYTF.